This passage covers 32 T cell receptor beta chains from one sample sequenced in a study of T cell responses to AZD1222 COVID-19 vaccine. The repertoire was sequenced with immunoSEQ multiplex PCR; TCRdb's copy has only in-frame clones and lacks some. There are some 88,000 clones in the sample; just over 90% occur only once, and about 5% lies in the top ten. This material consisted of peripheral blood, taken 28 days after the second AZD1222 dose. These TCRs come from an adult who received the AZD1222 COVID-19 vaccine.

This clone was counted a few times. The genes are TRBV3-1 (or the pseudogene TRBV3-2) and TRBJ2-1, with 8 bases identical to TRBD2. The CDR3 runs to 16 residues. The germline gives CDR1 LGHDT, CDR2 YNNKEL (reference sequence). J lost 6 bases, V lost 3 bases, and 10 bases had no gene match. The CDR3 coding sequence is TGTGCCAGCAGCCAGGGACTAGTGCAGAATGTCAATGAGCAGTTCTTC. Amino acids: CASSQGLVQNVNEQFF.

The chain couples TRBV21-1 to TRBJ1-2; the table assigns TRBD1, which was not confirmed against the DNA. TRBV21-1 is an annotated pseudogene. The CDR3 spans 17 residues. The CDR3 loop is CASSYRDSPPLRYGYTF. The CDR3 nucleotides are TGTGCCAGCAGCTACCGGGACAGCCCACCCCTAAGATATGGCTACACCTTC.

The chain uses TRBV6-1 and TRBJ1-1; no reliable D call. The germline gives CDR1 MNHNS, CDR2 SASEGT. This CDR3 is 15 amino acids long. V lost 2 bases, J lost 0 bases, and 10 bases lay in between. The CDR3 sequence is CASSESSDMNTEAFF. CDR3 DNA sequence: TGTGCCAGCAGTGAAAGCTCAGATATGAACACTGAAGCTTTCTTT.

The genes are TRBV19 and TRBJ1-3; no clear D gene. Germline V gene data show CDR1 as LNHDA and CDR2 as SQIVND (reference sequence). V dropped 3 bases and J dropped 0 bases, with 15 bases sitting between them. The CDR3 has 17 amino acids. The CDR3 DNA reads TGTGCCAGTAGTATGTTAAGAAGTTCGAACTCTGGAAACACCATATATTTT. As protein: CASSMLRSSNSGNTIYF.

In DNA, the CDR3 is TGCGCCAGCAGCACGGCCGGGACAGGGGGTACTGAAGCTTTCTTT. It encodes CASSTAGTGGTEAFF. The chain carries TRBV5-1 and TRBJ1-1; 11 nucleotides agree with TRBD1. The CDR3 consists of 15 residues. J was trimmed by 5 bases and V by 4 bases; bases with no gene match: 7. Germline-derived CDR1 and CDR2 are SGHRS and YFSETQ.

The chain recombines TRBV15 with TRBJ2-7, with D perhaps assigned TRBD1 or TRBD2 (5 bases each). CDR1 is LNHNV, CDR2 YYDKDF, per germline (reference sequence). The CDR3 runs to 15 residues. Trimming pared 0 bases from V and 5 bases from J, leaving 14 bases between. The CDR3 bases are TGTGCCACCAGCAGAGATCTTGGGGGAGTCGACGAGCAGTACTTC. Translating it yields CATSRDLGGVDEQYF.

The chain is built from TRBV9 and TRBJ2-2, with TRBD1 matching 8 bases. Per germline, CDR1 SGDLS and CDR2 YYNGEE. The CDR3 totals 16 residues. V lost 3 bases, J lost 4 bases, and 8 bases stayed unmatched. The CDR3 sequence: CASSGPTGAVTGELFF. The CDR3 nucleotides read TGTGCCAGCAGCGGGCCGACAGGGGCGGTCACCGGGGAGCTGTTTTTT.

V gene TRBV7-2 combines with J gene TRBJ2-1; D not certain. Germline lookup yields CDR1 SGHTA and CDR2 FQGNSA. This CDR3 has 16 residues. The V end was cut by 4 bases, the J end by 2 bases, with 15 bases between. CDR3 protein: CASSSPPRDPYNEQFF. In DNA, the CDR3 is TGTGCCAGCAGCTCTCCCCCTAGGGATCCCTACAATGAGCAGTTCTTC.

CDR3 bases: TGTGCCAGCAGCCAGGGCAGGACAACTCACTATGGCTACACCTTC. This encodes CASSQGRTTHYGYTF. The chain uses TRBV7-9 and TRBJ1-2, with TRBD1 as a possible D gene (5 bases). The CDR3 contains 15 residues. CDR1 and CDR2 from the germline V gene are SEHNR and FQNEAQ (reference sequence). The V end lost 5 bases, the J end lost 3 bases, and 16 bases lay between the germline ends.

This chain joins TRBV23-1 and TRBJ1-2, with no clear D. TRBV23-1 is marked as an open reading frame, function uncertain. The CDR3 has 14 amino acids. V was shortened by 9 bases and J by 7 bases, with 21 bases between the two germline ends. Here the CDR3 reads CARPFWGFVSGYTF. In DNA, the CDR3 is TGCGCCAGACCTTTCTGGGGATTCGTCTCTGGCTACACCTTC.

The rearrangement joins TRBV19 to TRBJ1-2, with TRBD1 matching over 7 bases. The V segment lost 7 bases and the J segment 8 bases; nucleotides outside the gene matches: 13. Germline assignment: CDR1 LNHDA and CDR2 SQIVND (reference sequence). The CDR3 covers 14 residues. CDR3 residues: CASNRLGTADGYTF. CDR3 nucleotide sequence: TGTGCCAGTAACCGACTCGGGACAGCCGACGGCTACACCTTC. Together with reference TRBV19 and TRBJ1-2, the CDR3 gives the full variable domain: DGGITQSPKYLFRKEGQNVTLSCEQNLNHDAMYWYRQDPGQGLRLIYYSQIVNDFQKGDIAEGYSVSREKKESFPLTVTSAQKNPTAFYLCASNRLGTADGYTFGSGTRLTVV.

The CDR3 sequence: CASSPRPGLAVLNTDTQYF. CDR3 in DNA: TGTGCCAGCTCACCACGACCCGGACTAGCGGTTCTTAACACAGATACGCAGTATTTT. The V gene is TRBV18, the J gene TRBJ2-3, with 10 bases fitting TRBD2. Losses at the gene ends were 1 base for V and 2 bases for J; bases not matched to a gene: 12. Germline values: CDR1 KGHSH, CDR2 LQKENI. The CDR3 length is 19 residues.

CDR3 nucleotides: TGTGCCAGCAGCTGGATGGGGGACTCCTACAATGAGCAGTTCTTC. Encoded protein: CASSWMGDSYNEQFF. The J gene is TRBJ2-1, the V gene TRBV7-9, with D tentatively TRBD1 or TRBD2 (5 bases each). The germline V gene encodes CDR1 SEHNR and CDR2 FQNEAQ (reference sequence). CDR3 length: 15 amino acids. The ends were cut back, 4 bases at V and 0 bases at J, with 10 bases in the middle. The full variable domain, in which reference TRBV7-9 and TRBJ2-1 provide the parts outside the CDR3, is DTGVSQNPRHKITKRGQNVTFRCDPISEHNRLYWYRQTLGQGPEFLTYFQNEAQLEKSRLLSDRFSAERPKGSFSTLEIQRTEQGDSAMYLCASSWMGDSYNEQFFGPGTRLTVL.

The chain has TRBV4-2 and TRBJ2-2; D is possibly TRBD2 (6 bases). Germline V gene sequence: CDR1 LGHNA, CDR2 YNFKEQ. V was cut by 0 bases and J by 7 bases, with 15 bases left in between. The CDR3 is 16 residues long. The DNA of the CDR3 is TGTGCCAGCAGCCAAGATCCCTGGCTAGCGAACGGGGAGCTGTTTTTT. The encoded protein is CASSQDPWLANGELFF.

The chain links TRBV19 to TRBJ2-7, with 10 bases fitting TRBD2. With V trimmed by 10 bases and J by 2 bases, 11 bases remained unmatched. Germline assignment: CDR1 LNHDA and CDR2 SQIVND (reference sequence). The CDR3 is made up of 15 amino acids. This CDR3 is CATSNPSGGTYEQYF. DNA for the CDR3: TGTGCCACCTCAAACCCTAGCGGGGGCACCTACGAGCAGTACTTC. The variable domain in full, completed from reference TRBV19 and TRBJ2-7, reads DGGITQSPKYLFRKEGQNVTLSCEQNLNHDAMYWYRQDPGQGLRLIYYSQIVNDFQKGDIAEGYSVSREKKESFPLTVTSAQKNPTAFYLCATSNPSGGTYEQYFGPGTRLTVT.

The V gene is TRBV11-2, the J gene TRBJ2-3; tentative D call: TRBD1 (6 bases). CDR1 and CDR2 from the germline V gene are SGHAT and FQNNGV. This CDR3 region has 16 residues. The V end lost 5 bases, the J end lost 2 bases, and 17 bases lay between the germline ends. For the CDR3, the DNA is TGTGCCAGCAGCGTCACAGGGTATCCTAACACAGATACGCAGTATTTT. Its protein is CASSVTGYPNTDTQYF.

The chain combines TRBV3-1 (or the pseudogene TRBV3-2) with TRBJ1-5; no clear D. Germline-derived CDR1 and CDR2 are LGHDT and YNNKEL (reference sequence). Trimming shortened V by 5 bases and J by 1 base, and 9 bases separated the two germline ends. This CDR3 contains 14 residues. The CDR3: CASSYGESNQPQHF. The CDR3 nucleotides read TGTGCCAGCAGCTACGGGGAAAGCAATCAGCCCCAGCATTTT.

The chain recombines TRBV29-1 with TRBJ1-4; 10 nucleotides match TRBD1. The CDR3 loop spans 13 amino acids. Germline values: CDR1 SQVTM, CDR2 ANQGSEA. The trim removed 6 bases at V and 7 bases at J, leaving 5 bases unmatched. This chain's CDR3 is CSVRQGAVEKLFF. The DNA for the CDR3 is TGCAGCGTCCGACAGGGGGCGGTTGAAAAACTGTTTTTT.

The chain links TRBV15 to TRBJ2-5; tentatively, D is TRBD1 or TRBD2 (6 bases each). The V and J ends lost 5 bases and 5 bases respectively, with 18 bases between them. CDR3 length: 15 amino acids. In germline, CDR1 is LNHNV, CDR2 YYDKDF (reference sequence). CDR3 in amino acids: CATSSGDTVMETQYF. The CDR3 DNA reads as TGTGCCACCAGCTCGGGGGACACTGTGATGGAGACCCAGTACTTC.

V gene TRBV6-5 combines with J gene TRBJ2-3, with 12 bases fitting TRBD2. Per the germline V gene, CDR1 is MNHEY and CDR2 is SVGAGI. The CDR3 length is 15 residues. Trimming removed 6 bases from V and 5 bases from J; junction bases left unmatched: 6. In DNA, the CDR3 is TGTGCCAGCAGATCGACTAGCGGGGGTGGAGATACGCAGTATTTT. Its translation is CASRSTSGGGDTQYF.

The chain is built from TRBV2 and TRBJ2-5, with 10 bases fitting TRBD2. The CDR3 has 17 amino acids. Germline CDR1 SNHLY, CDR2 FYNNEI. Losses at the gene ends were 5 bases for V and 7 bases for J; bases not matched to a gene: 16. CDR3 sequence reads: CASSPGLAVTAGGTQYF. CDR3 nucleotides: TGTGCCAGCAGTCCAGGACTAGCGGTGACCGCCGGGGGGACCCAGTACTTC.

The genes are TRBV9 and TRBJ2-2; D gene ambiguous. V was cut by 0 bases and J by 5 bases, with 14 bases left in between. This CDR3 has 16 amino acids. The germline V gene encodes CDR1 SGDLS and CDR2 YYNGEE. The CDR3 region has the DNA TGTGCCAGCAGCGTAGCGGGCCAGTTGCTGACCGGGGAGCTGTTTTTT. It specifies CASSVAGQLLTGELFF.

On this clone: A read error may produce the germline difference seen at one junction end. The V call is TRBV2, the J call TRBJ2-3; TRBD1 agrees at 7 bases. Germline V gene data show CDR1 as SNHLY and CDR2 as FYNNEI. The CDR3 contains 14 residues. The CDR3 spells CASQKQGSTDTQYF. The CDR3 DNA follows: TGTGCCAGTCAGAAACAGGGGAGCACGGATACGCAGTATTTT.

The genes are TRBV5-1 and TRBJ2-3; D is undetermined. This CDR3 contains 14 residues. CDR1 and CDR2 (germline): SGHRS, YFSETQ. Trimming left V 6 bases short and J 2 bases short, with 13 bases between. The CDR3 here is CASTSGTSTDTQYF. CDR3 DNA: TGCGCCAGCACCTCAGGAACCTCCACAGATACGCAGTATTTT.

This clone has only a few counts. CDR3: CASRGLADYEQYF. The CDR3 region has the DNA TGTGCCAGCAGGGGACTAGCTGACTACGAGCAGTACTTC. J is TRBJ2-7 and V is TRBV6-5, with 9 bases identical to TRBD2. This CDR3 contains 13 residues. Germline lookup yields CDR1 MNHEY and CDR2 SVGAGI. V shed 6 bases and J 3 bases; nucleotides not matched to a gene: 3.

The chain carries TRBV5-6 and TRBJ1-6; 7 nucleotides align to TRBD1. The J segment lost 13 bases and the V segment lost 3 bases, leaving 7 bases of the junction unmatched. The germline V gene encodes CDR1 SGHDT and CDR2 YYEEEE. This CDR3 is built from 13 residues. The CDR3 DNA reads TGTGCCAGCAGCTACGACAGGGTTGCCCCCCTCCACTTT. Translation gives CASSYDRVAPLHF.

The chain is built from TRBV4-1 and TRBJ2-3; D perhaps matches TRBD2 (6 bases). Trimming stripped 3 bases from V and 4 bases from J, with 11 bases between. Germline V lookup: CDR1 MGHRA, CDR2 YSYEKL. The CDR3 loop spans 14 amino acids. The CDR3 sequence is CASSHTSRADTQYF. CDR3 DNA sequence: TGCGCCAGCAGCCACACTAGCAGGGCAGATACGCAGTATTTT.

The chain couples TRBV9 to TRBJ2-2; D may correspond to TRBD1 or TRBD2 (6 bases each). Germline-derived CDR1 and CDR2 are SGDLS and YYNGEE. The CDR3 length is 15 residues. Trimming cost V 2 bases and J 4 bases, with 12 bases left between them. The CDR3 sequence: CASSVSGGPTGELFF. CDR3 coding DNA: TGTGCCAGCAGCGTTAGTGGGGGGCCCACCGGGGAGCTGTTTTTT.

This chain uses TRBV28 with TRBJ2-5; TRBD1 aligns across 7 bases. Per the germline V gene, CDR1 is MDHEN and CDR2 is SYDVKM. V shed 4 bases and J 3 bases; nucleotides not matched to a gene: 8. The length of the CDR3 is 15 residues. The CDR3 here is CASSSPYTGEETQYF. As DNA, the CDR3 is TGTGCCAGCAGTTCACCTTATACAGGGGAAGAGACCCAGTACTTC. Based on the CDR3 plus reference TRBV28 and TRBJ2-5, the full variable domain is DVKVTQSSRYLVKRTGEKVFLECVQDMDHENMFWYRQDPGLGLRLIYFSYDVKMKEKGDIPEGYSVSREKKERFSLILESASTNQTSMYLCASSSPYTGEETQYFGPGTRLLVL.

The V call is TRBV5-6, the J call TRBJ1-4; D is undetermined. Trimming shortened V by 0 bases and J by 8 bases, and 17 bases separated the two germline ends. The CDR3 sequence is 16 residues long. CDR1 and CDR2 (germline): SGHDT, YYEEEE. Here the CDR3 reads CASSLAPWGKGEKLFF. The CDR3 nucleotides read TGTGCCAGCAGCTTGGCCCCATGGGGTAAAGGCGAAAAACTGTTTTTT.

The V and J genes are TRBV11-2 and TRBJ1-2; no clear D. The germline CDR1 and CDR2 sequences are SGHAT and FQNNGV. V lost 5 bases and J lost 7, with 20 bases in between. CDR3 length: 15 amino acids. In DNA, the CDR3 is TGTGCCAGCAGCGCCCCAGAGCGCCCGGGATTTGGCTACACCTTC. This codes for CASSAPERPGFGYTF.

The chain is built from TRBV23-1 and TRBJ2-7; D is perhaps TRBD2 (5 bases). TRBV23-1 is designated an ORF whose function remains uncertain. V lost 2 bases, J lost 3 bases, and 17 bases lay in between. The CDR3 runs 16 residues. CDR3 sequence: CASSQDPGTAHYEQYF. Here the CDR3 DNA reads TGCGCCAGCAGTCAAGACCCGGGAACAGCACACTACGAGCAGTACTTC.